This T cell receptor beta chain stems from a study of cytomegalovirus exposure and HLA in healthy donors. At the level of the study: Out of 170 million or so T cells, an earlier analysis found around 110 million unique TCR beta sequences in total.

The PCR employed 60 Vbeta primers together with 13 Jbeta primers. Profiled with immunoSEQ multiplex PCR; TCRdb holds only in-frame clones, not every one. This table has some 150,000 clones, roughly 73% appearing once. Study-level findings and limits: Segments of the TCR beta V type were, in most cases, productive about 90% or about 30% of the time in an earlier analysis. Across donors, most TCRs were seen rarely, yet some public ones were widespread.

This CDR3 spans 14 amino acids. Losses at the gene ends were 8 bases for V and 6 bases for J; bases not matched to a gene: 8. Germline loops: CDR1 SGHAT, CDR2 FQNNGV. As to this clone: Its cognate antigen is unknown.

The sequenced material came from PBMCs. This clonotype originated in a human donor in good health. This rearrangement joins TRBV11-2 to TRBJ2-2; 8 bases align to TRBD2. CDR3 protein: CASRIRAGAGELFF. CDR3 nucleotides: TGTGCCAGCCGTATTCGAGCGGGAGCCGGGGAGCTGTTTTTT.